The 24 T cell receptor beta chains presented below share a single source sample, sequenced in a study of human T cells and chemical hapten exposure. TCRdb reprocessed the RACE reads with MiXCR, giving one entry per CDR3 protein. This table has some 110,000 distinct CDR3 sequences, approximately 10% appearing once. The sample's time point: patch test 3, about 24 weeks after DPC sensitization. Specified treatment: therapeutic diphenylcyclopropenone sensitization with weekly scalp DPC. The material sequenced was whole blood, taken in connection with sensitization to the hapten diphenylcyclopropenone (DPC). These TCRs come from a woman between 45 and 60 years old with alopecia areata. Some clones in this sample may be carry-over from other donors' samples.

Only a few counts were recorded for this clonotype. The V gene is TRBV3-1, the J gene TRBJ2-7; D is perhaps TRBD2 (6 bases). The germline gives CDR1 LGHDT, CDR2 YNNKEL (reference sequence). The CDR3 is 15 amino acids. Trimming shortened V by 1 base and J by 9 bases, and 19 bases separated the two germline ends. The CDR3 DNA is TGTGCCAGCAGCCAAGTACCGGGGAGGCCCCACTCGCAGTACTTC. This encodes CASSQVPGRPHSQYF.

This clonotype has a handful of counts. The rearrangement links TRBV6-5 to TRBJ1-2, with 7 bases fitting TRBD1. The CDR3 length is 14 residues. CDR1 and CDR2 from the germline V gene are MNHEY and SVGAGI. V shed 7 bases, J shed 4 bases, and the junction held 9 bases outside the gene matches. The CDR3 protein is CASTPTGVSYGYTF. The CDR3 DNA is TGTGCCAGCACCCCTACAGGGGTTAGCTATGGCTACACCTTC.

The chain couples TRBV18 to TRBJ1-1; the D gene is possibly TRBD1 (5 bases). Trimming took off 5 bases at V and 7 bases at J, with 17 bases between the two ends. Germline V gene data show CDR1 as KGHSH and CDR2 as LQKENI. The CDR3 covers 14 residues. The CDR3 nucleotides read TGTGCCAGCTCATCTTCCGGGACTCGTGTTGAAGCTTTCTTT. Translating it yields CASSSSGTRVEAFF.

This clonotype was seen only a few times. The rearrangement joins TRBV6-5 to TRBJ2-3; tentative D call: TRBD2 (5 bases). V lost 5 bases and J 1 base, leaving 19 bases between the germline ends. The germline CDR1 and CDR2 sequences are MNHEY and SVGAGI. CDR3 length: 17 amino acids. The CDR3 loop reads CASSVTPPWGGTDTQYF. The CDR3 DNA follows: TGTGCCAGCAGTGTCACGCCTCCGTGGGGAGGCACAGATACGCAGTATTTT.

This clonotype was detected many times. This chain uses TRBV20-1 with TRBJ2-1, with unresolved D. Germline assignment: CDR1 DFQATT and CDR2 SNEGSKA (reference sequence). The length of the CDR3 is 13 residues. Trimming removed 1 base at V and 0 bases at J, with 4 bases between. In nucleotides, the CDR3 is TGCAGTGCTAGAGCGGCCTCCTACAATGAGCAGTTCTTC. Its protein is CSARAASYNEQFF.

This clonotype was observed many times. V and J are TRBV9 and TRBJ2-7; unclear D gene. Between the trimmed V and J ends, which lost 0 bases and 5 bases, there was a span of 9 bases. CDR3 length: 13 residues. The V gene's germline CDR1 is SGDLS and CDR2 YYNGEE. Here the CDR3 DNA reads TGTGCCAGCAGCGTAGCCTATCTCGACGAGCAGTACTTC. This encodes CASSVAYLDEQYF.

The chain joins TRBV28 to TRBJ2-7; 7 bases are a match to TRBD1. There are 16 residues in the CDR3. Germline-derived CDR1 and CDR2 are MDHEN and SYDVKM. The ends lost 6 bases at V and 2 bases at J; junction bases unmatched: 13. CDR3 amino acids: CASSPLTGTDAYEQYF. The CDR3 DNA is TGTGCCAGCAGCCCCCTGACAGGGACCGACGCCTACGAGCAGTACTTC.

The table lists this clonotype with many counts. This chain joins TRBV28 and TRBJ2-7, with D possibly matching TRBD1 (6 bases). This CDR3 has 15 amino acids. The V end was cut by 0 bases, the J end by 0 bases, with 9 bases between. Per germline, CDR1 MDHEN and CDR2 SYDVKM. The CDR3 DNA follows: TGTGCCAGCAGTTTATGGGACAGCCTCTCCTACGAGCAGTACTTC. Translation gives CASSLWDSLSYEQYF.

The J gene is TRBJ2-3, the V gene TRBV7-7, with D unclear. This CDR3 region has 13 residues. The V gene's germline CDR1 is SSHAT and CDR2 FNYEAQ (reference sequence). V was clipped by 3 bases and J by 2 bases, with 6 bases between them. The CDR3 loop reads CASSLGHTDTQYF. CDR3 DNA sequence: TGTGCCAGCAGCTTGGGTCACACAGATACGCAGTATTTT.

This clonotype was counted between two and nine times. The gene calls are TRBV25-1 and TRBJ1-2; 8 nucleotides match TRBD1. The V gene's germline CDR1 is MGHDK and CDR2 SYGVNS. Losses at the gene ends were 3 bases for V and 8 bases for J; bases not matched to a gene: 8. This CDR3 is 14 amino acids long. CDR3: CASSEPGQAGGYTF. The CDR3 nucleotides are TGTGCCAGCAGTGAGCCGGGACAGGCCGGGGGCTACACCTTC.

The rearrangement uses TRBV4-1 and TRBJ2-5; 8 bases fit TRBD1. The CDR3 loop spans 15 amino acids. V dropped 0 bases and J dropped 5; count of bases not matched to a gene: 5. Germline CDR1 MGHRA, CDR2 YSYEKL. The CDR3 DNA reads TGCGCCAGCAGCCAAGACTGGACAGGGTCGGAGACCCAGTACTTC. Translated: CASSQDWTGSETQYF.

This clonotype was seen only a few times. The V call is TRBV7-2, the J call TRBJ2-3; possible D gene TRBD2, 5 bases. Germline CDR1 reads SGHTA; CDR2 reads FQGNSA. The CDR3 length is 15 residues. The germline V and J ends were trimmed by 3 bases and 0 bases, with 10 bases remaining between them. CDR3 amino acids: CASSFAGLSTDTQYF. In DNA, the CDR3 is TGTGCCAGCAGCTTCGCGGGCCTGAGCACAGATACGCAGTATTTT. The whole variable domain, remainder taken from reference TRBV7-2 and TRBJ2-3, is GAGVSQSPSNKVTEKGKDVELRCDPISGHTALYWYRQSLGQGLEFLIYFQGNSAPDKSGLPSDRFSAERTGGSVSTLTIQRTQQEDSAVYLCASSFAGLSTDTQYFGPGTRLTVL.

Remarks on this clonotype: A much larger clone differs from this one at a single base, so this may be a read error. The J gene is TRBJ2-5, the V gene TRBV29-1; 7 nucleotides line up with TRBD2. CDR1 is SQVTM, CDR2 ANQGSEA, per germline. Trimming took 5 bases from V and 5 from J; bases not matched to a gene: 8. The CDR3 runs to 13 residues. CDR3 protein: CSVIRGGGETQYF. CDR3 coding DNA: TGCAGCGTTATCCGCGGGGGTGGCGAGACCCAGTACTTC.

The J gene is TRBJ1-1, the V gene TRBV5-4; D is ambiguous. The CDR3 runs to 15 residues. Germline V CDR1 and CDR2: SGHNT, YYREEE (reference sequence). Trimming took off 0 bases at V and 2 bases at J, with 11 bases between the two ends. The CDR3 loop reads CASSLVSPPNTEAFF. The CDR3 nucleotides read TGTGCCAGCAGCTTGGTTTCGCCCCCCAACACTGAAGCTTTCTTT.

The chain recombines TRBV9 with TRBJ2-3; a weak D match, TRBD2 (6 bases). Between the trimmed V and J ends, which lost 3 bases and 0 bases, there was a span of 11 bases. The CDR3 runs 15 residues. Germline CDR1 SGDLS, CDR2 YYNGEE. In DNA, the CDR3 is TGTGCCAGCAGCGCGGGGACTTCTAGCACAGATACGCAGTATTTT. Its protein is CASSAGTSSTDTQYF.

Concerning this clonotype: No conserved phenylalanine or tryptophan ends this CDR3, so it is likely a read error. The chain employs TRBV29-1 and TRBJ2-1, with no clear D. V was shortened by 5 bases and J by 0 bases, with 11 bases between the two germline ends. The CDR3 contains 14 residues. Germline loops: CDR1 SQVTM, CDR2 ANQGSEA. In DNA form, the CDR3 reads TGCAGCGTTCAACCTTTCAGCTCCTACAATGAGCAGTTCTCC. It translates to CSVQPFSSYNEQFS.

There are many counts of this clonotype. This chain links TRBV20-1 with TRBJ2-5; 13 nucleotides agree with TRBD2. J gave up 4 bases and V 3 bases, and 2 bases lay outside the gene matches. The CDR3 length is 14 residues. The germline V gene encodes CDR1 DFQATT and CDR2 SNEGSKA (reference sequence). The CDR3 region has the DNA TGCAGTGCTAGCCGGACTAGCGGGAGAGAGACCCAGTACTTC. Protein sequence: CSASRTSGRETQYF.

This clonotype was recorded at least ten times. V and J are TRBV6-5 and TRBJ2-3; TRBD2 matches at 8 bases. The germline gives CDR1 MNHEY, CDR2 SVGAGI. After removal of 2 bases from V and 0 bases from J, the junction contained 4 bases not matched to a gene. The CDR3 is made up of 16 amino acids. The CDR3: CASSYGLAGSTDTQYF. CDR3 sequence (DNA): TGTGCCAGCAGTTACGGGCTAGCGGGCAGCACAGATACGCAGTATTTT.

This clonotype was found a few times. This chain joins TRBV10-3 and TRBJ1-1; a possible D gene is TRBD1 (6 bases). This CDR3 has 13 amino acids. Trimming cost V 3 bases and J 6 bases, with 11 bases left between them. Germline V gene lookup returns CDR1 ENHRY and CDR2 SYGVKD. The CDR3 region is CAISDTGRAEAFF. The CDR3 nucleotides are TGTGCCATCAGTGACACAGGGAGGGCTGAAGCTTTCTTT.

The J gene is TRBJ1-5, the V gene TRBV6-2 or TRBV6-3, with D hard to call. In germline, CDR1 is MNHEY, CDR2 SVGEGT. V gave up 6 bases and J gave up 3 bases, with 15 bases separating them. CDR3 length: 15 amino acids. CDR3 sequence (DNA): TGTGCCAGCAGGGAGCCGGGAGGAGTCAATCAGCCCCAGCATTTT. Protein: CASREPGGVNQPQHF.

There are a few counts of this clonotype. The rearrangement joins TRBV6-5 to TRBJ1-6, with TRBD1 as a possible D gene (5 bases). The ends were cut back, 3 bases at V and 10 bases at J, with 10 bases in the middle. Looked up from germline, CDR1 is MNHEY and CDR2 is SVGAGI. The CDR3 runs 13 residues. The CDR3 nucleotides read TGTGCCAGCAGTTATGAAGAGGGGTCACCCCTCCACTTT. Its protein product is CASSYEEGSPLHF.

At least ten counts were recorded for this clonotype. The rearrangement uses TRBV5-1 and TRBJ2-3; D not resolved. The CDR3 has 12 amino acids. V was trimmed by 4 bases and J by 4 bases, leaving 7 bases between them. Germline V gene sequence: CDR1 SGHRS, CDR2 YFSETQ. As DNA, the CDR3 is TGCGCCAGCAGCCCTAGGGCAGATACGCAGTATTTT. Translated: CASSPRADTQYF.

The genes are TRBV12-3 or TRBV12-4 and TRBJ2-3; tentative D call: TRBD2 (6 bases). V dropped 4 bases and J dropped 8 bases, with 22 bases sitting between them. The CDR3 runs to 16 residues. The CDR3 loop reads CASSYPERALTGTQYF. The DNA for the CDR3 is TGTGCCAGCAGTTACCCAGAGCGGGCCTTAACGGGTACGCAGTATTTT.

J is TRBJ2-3 and V is TRBV9, with 9 bases lining up with TRBD2. The CDR3 extends over 16 amino acids. CDR1 is SGDLS, CDR2 YYNGEE, per germline. J gave up 6 bases and V 1 base, and 9 bases lay outside the gene matches. The chain's CDR3 is CASSVSTSGTQDTQYF. For the CDR3, the DNA is TGTGCCAGCAGCGTATCGACTAGCGGAACACAGGATACGCAGTATTTT.